This is a list of T cell receptor beta chains from one sample in a study of PD-L1 blockade in urothelial cancer. Generated by immunoSEQ multiplex PCR, the TCRdb table keeps only in-frame clones and is missing some. The table shows 40,000 to 45,000 clones, with around 80% occurring only once. The sequencing used PBMCs, collected around atezolizumab (anti-PD-L1) treatment. Receptors were obtained from a man between 65 and 85 years old with urothelial cancer. Both conserved end residues are part of each CDR3. A D gene is named only where the DNA matches it firmly.

>-|TRBJ1-4|TRBV27
TGTGCCAGCCTATTGCAGGGCGGAGATGAAAAACTGTTTTTT
CASLLQGGDEKLFF
>TRBD1|TRBJ1-1|TRBV5-1
TGCGCCAGCAGCTTGGGCGGACAGGGGATTGCTGAAGCTTTCTTT
CASSLGGQGIAEAFF
>TRBD1|TRBJ1-2|TRBV7-2
TGTGCCAGCACCACGGACAGGGGGCGTTATGGCTACACCTTC
CASTTDRGRYGYTF
>TRBD1|TRBJ1-1|TRBV19
TGTGCCAGTACCCAGACAGGGAGAACTGAAGCTTTCTTT
CASTQTGRTEAFF
>-|TRBJ1-5|TRBV4-2
TGTGCCAGCAGCAAGGAGGACCGTATTCAGCCCCAGCATTTT
CASSKEDRIQPQHF
>-|TRBJ1-4|TRBV4-1
TGCGCCAGCAGTTCTTTTACAACTAATGAAAAACTGTTTTTT
CASSSFTTNEKLFF
>-|TRBJ2-3|TRBV5-5
TGTGCCAGCAGCTACACGGGAGATACGCAGTATTTT
CASSYTGDTQYF
>TRBD2|TRBJ2-5|TRBV6-1
TGTGCCAGCAGTGAAGTGGGGGGAGGGGTACAAGAGACCCAGTACTTC
CASSEVGGGVQETQYF
>-|TRBJ2-5|TRBV7-2
TGTGCCAGCAGCTTAGCTGGGGGCCAGGAGACCCAGTACTTC
CASSLAGGQETQYF
>TRBD1|TRBJ1-5|TRBV5-4
TGTGCCAGCAGCCCGACAGGGGGGCAGCCCCAGCATTTT
CASSPTGGQPQHF
>TRBD2|TRBJ2-5|TRBV7-2
TGTGCCAGCAGCTGGAAGCGGGAGGAGACCCAGTACTTC
CASSWKREETQYF
>-|TRBJ1-2|TRBV6-5
TGTGCCAGCAGTTACTCCACAGGTGGCTACACCTTC
CASSYSTGGYTF
>-|TRBJ1-2|TRBV7-2
TGTGCCAGCACCCCTAGAGGGAAACCCTATGGCTACACCTTC
CASTPRGKPYGYTF
>-|TRBJ1-5|TRBV7-9
TGTGCCAGCAGCCCGCGAGGAAGCAATCAGCCCCAGCATTTT
CASSPRGSNQPQHF
>-|TRBJ1-1|TRBV4-2
TGTGCCAGCAGCCAAGCGGGAACTTCAACTGAAGCTTTCTTT
CASSQAGTSTEAFF
>-|TRBJ2-1|TRBV5-5
TGTGCCAGCAGCTTGGATGGCGGAACCTACAATGAGCAGTTCTTC
CASSLDGGTYNEQFF